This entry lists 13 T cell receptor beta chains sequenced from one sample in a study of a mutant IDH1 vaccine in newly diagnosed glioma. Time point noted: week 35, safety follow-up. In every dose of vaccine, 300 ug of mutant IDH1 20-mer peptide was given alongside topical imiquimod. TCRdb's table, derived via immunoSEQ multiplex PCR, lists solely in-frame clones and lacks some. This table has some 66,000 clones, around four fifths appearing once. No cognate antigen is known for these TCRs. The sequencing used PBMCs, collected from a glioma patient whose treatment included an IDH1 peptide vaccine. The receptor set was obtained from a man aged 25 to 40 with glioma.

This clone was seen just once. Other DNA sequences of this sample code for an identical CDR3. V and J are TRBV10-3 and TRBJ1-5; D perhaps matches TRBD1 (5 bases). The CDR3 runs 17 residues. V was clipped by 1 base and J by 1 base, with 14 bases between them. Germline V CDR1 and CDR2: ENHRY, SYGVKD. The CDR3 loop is CAISEYTGTVSNQPQHF. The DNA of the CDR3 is TGTGCCATCAGTGAGTATACGGGGACGGTGAGCAATCAGCCCCAGCATTTT.

The CDR3: CAIRAATGELFF. The CDR3 DNA sequence: TGTGCAATCAGGGCGGCCACCGGGGAGCTGTTTTTT. The V and J genes are TRBV27 and TRBJ2-2, with TRBD1 as a possible D gene (5 bases). Germline V CDR1 and CDR2: MNHEY, SMNVEV (reference sequence). The CDR3 spans 12 residues.

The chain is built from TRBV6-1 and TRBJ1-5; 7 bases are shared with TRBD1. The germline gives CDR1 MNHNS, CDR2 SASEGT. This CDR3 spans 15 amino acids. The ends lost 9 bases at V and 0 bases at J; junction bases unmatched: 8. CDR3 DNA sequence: TGTGCCAGTGGGACAGCTCCTTATAGCAATCAGCCCCAGCATTTT. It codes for CASGTAPYSNQPQHF.

For the CDR3, the DNA is TGTGCCAGCAGCGTACCGACTGCAAGCTCCTATAATTCACCCCTCCACTTT. Translating gives CASSVPTASSYNSPLHF. This chain links TRBV7-8 with TRBJ1-6, with D unresolved. The CDR3 has 17 residues. CDR1 is SGHVS, CDR2 FQNEAQ, per germline. V shed 5 bases and J shed 0 bases, with 14 bases lying between them.

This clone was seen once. The CDR3: CASSFGQGGGYQETQYF. The DNA for the CDR3 is TGTGCCAGCAGCTTTGGGCAGGGCGGTGGGTACCAAGAGACCCAGTACTTC. The chain has TRBV7-9 and TRBJ2-5, with a possible D match to TRBD1 (5 bases). V lost 3 bases and J lost 0, with 17 bases in between. Germline V gene sequence: CDR1 SEHNR, CDR2 FQNEAQ (reference sequence). CDR3 size: 17 residues.

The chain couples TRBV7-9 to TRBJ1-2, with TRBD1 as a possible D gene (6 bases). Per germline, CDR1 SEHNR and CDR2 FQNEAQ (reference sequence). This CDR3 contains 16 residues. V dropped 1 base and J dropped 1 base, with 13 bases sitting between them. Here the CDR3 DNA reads TGTGCCAGCAGCTTAGTTCGAAACAGGGTTAACTATGGCTACACCTTC. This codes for CASSLVRNRVNYGYTF.

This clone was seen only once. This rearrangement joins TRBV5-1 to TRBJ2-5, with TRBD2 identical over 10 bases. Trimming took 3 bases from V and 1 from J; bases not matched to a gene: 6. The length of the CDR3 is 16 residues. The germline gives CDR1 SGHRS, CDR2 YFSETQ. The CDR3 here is CASSSLAGVTQETQYF. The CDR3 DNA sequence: TGCGCCAGCAGCTCTCTAGCGGGGGTGACCCAAGAGACCCAGTACTTC.

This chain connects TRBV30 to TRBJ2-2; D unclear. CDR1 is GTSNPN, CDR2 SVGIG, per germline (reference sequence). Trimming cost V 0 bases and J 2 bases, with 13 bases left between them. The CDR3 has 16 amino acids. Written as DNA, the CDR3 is TGTGCCTGGAGTGTACGTAGACTGGTTAACACCGGGGAGCTGTTTTTT. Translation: CAWSVRRLVNTGELFF.

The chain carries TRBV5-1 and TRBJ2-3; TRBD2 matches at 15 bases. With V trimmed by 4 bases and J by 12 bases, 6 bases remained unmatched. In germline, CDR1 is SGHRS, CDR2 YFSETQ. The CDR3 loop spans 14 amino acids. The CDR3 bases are TGCGCCAGCAGCCAGGGACTAGCGGGGGGCTCCCAGTATTTT. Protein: CASSQGLAGGSQYF.

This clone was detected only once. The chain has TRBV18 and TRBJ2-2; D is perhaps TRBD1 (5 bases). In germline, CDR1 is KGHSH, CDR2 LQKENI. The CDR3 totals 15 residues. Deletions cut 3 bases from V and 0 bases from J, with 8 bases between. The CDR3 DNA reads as TGTGCCAGCTCACCCCTGACAGCGAACACCGGGGAGCTGTTTTTT. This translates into CASSPLTANTGELFF.

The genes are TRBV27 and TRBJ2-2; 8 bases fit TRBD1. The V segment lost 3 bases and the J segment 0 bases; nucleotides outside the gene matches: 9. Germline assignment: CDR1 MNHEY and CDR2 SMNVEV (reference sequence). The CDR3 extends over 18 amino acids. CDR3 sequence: CASSFLPGQDPNTGELFF. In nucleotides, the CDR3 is TGTGCCAGCAGTTTTCTTCCGGGACAGGACCCGAACACCGGGGAGCTGTTTTTT.

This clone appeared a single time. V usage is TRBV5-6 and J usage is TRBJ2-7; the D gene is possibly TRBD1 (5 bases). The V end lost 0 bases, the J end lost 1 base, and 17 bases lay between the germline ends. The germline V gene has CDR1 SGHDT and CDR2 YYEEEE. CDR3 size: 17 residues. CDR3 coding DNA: TGTGCCAGCAGCTTGGTAACAGGCGGCTTTACTTCCTACGAGCAGTACTTC. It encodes CASSLVTGGFTSYEQYF.

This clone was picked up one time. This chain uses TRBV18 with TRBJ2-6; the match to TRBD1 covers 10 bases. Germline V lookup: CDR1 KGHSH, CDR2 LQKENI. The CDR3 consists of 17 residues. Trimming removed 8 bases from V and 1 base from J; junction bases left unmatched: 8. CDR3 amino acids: CASTRGQGRSGANVLTF. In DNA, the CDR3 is TGTGCCAGCACCAGGGGACAGGGGAGATCTGGGGCCAACGTCCTGACTTTC. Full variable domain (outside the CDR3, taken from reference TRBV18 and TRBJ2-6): NAGVMQNPRHLVRRRGQEARLRCSPMKGHSHVYWYRQLPEEGLKFMVYLQKENIIDESGMPKERFSAEFPKEGPSILRIQQVVRGDSAAYFCASTRGQGRSGANVLTFGAGSRLTVL.